What follows is one T cell receptor (beta chain) and its context. Its antigen is still unknown. The CDR3 has 15 residues. The germline gives CDR1 SGHRS, CDR2 YFSETQ. This sample is part of a study of T cells expressing NK-cell markers. TCR beta cDNA was made by 5'RACE template switching with UMIs. TCRdb reprocessed the 5' RACE reads, with one entry per CDR3 protein and no DNA. Its listing shows 400,000 or so distinct CDR3 sequences. Study conclusions and caveats: Certain NKG2C+ T cell clones were expanded, and their HCMV specificity remained unclear. In several donors, dominant clonotypes made up 28.3-60.1% of CD3+CD56-NKG2C+ cells. About 1.0-7.0% of CD8+ T cells in about six donors belonged to dominant NKG2C+ clonotypes.

The receptor comes from a woman between 50 and 59 years old in good health. The sample comprised blood T cells: a sorted CD56 or NKG2C T cell subset, CD4+ or CD8+ T cells, or bulk PBMC T cells (not recorded which). The V call is TRBV5-1, the J call TRBJ2-7; TCRdb's D call of TRBD1 is untestable without DNA. CDR3 region: CASSSTQTGAYEQYF.